This is a list of T cell receptor beta chains from one sample in a study of T cell responses to AZD1222 COVID-19 vaccine. Only in-frame clones appear in the TCRdb table, and some are missing; sequencing was by immunoSEQ multiplex PCR. The sample consists of 60,000 to 75,000 clones, 65% to 90% of them appearing once. This material consisted of peripheral blood, taken on day 0 of AZD1222 vaccination. The receptors were sampled from an adult in good health. CDR3s include the opening cysteine and the closing phenylalanine or tryptophan.

>TRBV5-1|TRBJ1-1|13
CASTEGMNTEAFF
>TRBV5-4|TRBJ1-1|15
CASSLEKGLNTEAFF
>TRBV3-1/TRBV3-2|TRBJ1-3|11
CASRQGNTIYF
>TRBV3-1/TRBV3-2|TRBJ1-6|14
CAVQREWGNSPLHF
>TRBV30|TRBJ1-1|13
CAWSTAVSTEAFF
>TRBV7-2|TRBJ2-5|14
CASSLHTPGETQYF
>TRBV6-6|TRBJ2-7|13
CASSTTGFYEQYF
>TRBV28|TRBJ1-1|12
CASSRVDTEAFF
>TRBV19|TRBJ2-2|15
CASSIVFGYTGELFF
>TRBV19|TRBJ2-6|15
CASGKEPSGANVLTF
>TRBV5-4|TRBJ1-2|12
CASSLTREDLAF
>TRBV7-3|TRBJ1-2|13
CASSFGAGGGYTF
>TRBV27|TRBJ2-2|21
CASTLSQGLAGSLYKPGELFF
>TRBV5-6|TRBJ1-1|12
CASSLISREAFF
>TRBV7-3|TRBJ2-2|14
CASSSDPRIGELFF
>TRBV9|TRBJ1-5|15
CASSVEGNSNQPQHF
>TRBV19|TRBJ2-1|15
CASEPGLASPNEQFF
>TRBV24-1|TRBJ1-5|16
CATSDRRGGNNQPQHF
>TRBV14|TRBJ1-2|15
CASSQAHGRAYGYTF
>TRBV5-1|TRBJ1-1|15
CASSLGGALNTEAFF
>TRBV6-2/TRBV6-3|TRBJ1-5|15
CASSYSLIESQPQHF
>TRBV5-1|TRBJ1-2|14
CASSLPGPHYGYTF
>TRBV25-1|TRBJ2-5|16
CASSGDLGPRGETQYF
>TRBV11-3|TRBJ2-1|13
CASSWSAPSEQFF
>TRBV7-8|TRBJ2-3|15
CASSLFLAGGDTQYF
>TRBV5-1|TRBJ2-5|13
CASSFPGAETQYF
>TRBV6-2/TRBV6-3|TRBJ1-5|18
CASSWDTLNEHSNQPQHF
>TRBV19|TRBJ1-5|14
CASSGRAGTQPQHF
>TRBV7-8|TRBJ2-7|13
CASSLGYIYEQYF
>TRBV6-6|TRBJ2-7|14
CASSYTDGPYEQYF
>TRBV4-2|TRBJ1-2|15
CASSQDITVDYGYTF
>TRBV5-1|TRBJ1-1|15
CASSLGPGAAVEAFF
>TRBV6-5|TRBJ1-3|15
CASSYSEHTGNTIYF
>TRBV2|TRBJ1-2|18
CASTRDIASSGLRYGYTF
>TRBV6-5|TRBJ2-7|16
CASSYFSDPQTNEQYF
>TRBV7-6|TRBJ2-2|18
CASSPNSRQGRNTGELFF
>TRBV5-1|TRBJ2-7|14
CASSAGQGPYEQYF
>TRBV6-4|TRBJ2-1|15
CASSDPAGLGNEQFF
>TRBV5-4|TRBJ2-7|14
CASSPGRGWGEQYF
>TRBV5-8|TRBJ1-4|16
CASSLGTGAHREKLFF